This T cell receptor beta chain was identified in a study of CD8 T cells in Susac syndrome. CD8+ and CD4+ T cells circulating in blood were sequenced for TCR beta. Treatment-naive patients with stable or active relapsing-remitting disease were the multiple sclerosis controls. The CD8+ and CD4+ T cells were negatively isolated, with the TEMRA cells enriched by FACS. It was with random hexamers that roughly 0.5 to 1 ug RNA was reverse transcribed. A single record per CDR3 protein comes from TCRdb applying MiXCR to the immunoSEQ multiplex PCR reads. The sample consists of about 250,000 distinct CDR3 sequences, just under 95% of them appearing once. The CDR3 spans 14 residues. Trimming pared 4 bases from V and 6 bases from J, leaving 16 bases between. Germline CDR1 SGHRS, CDR2 YFSETQ.

Sequencing was performed on CD4+ T cells from PBMCs. The clonotype was recovered from a human donor with multiple sclerosis. The genes are TRBV5-1 and TRBJ1-2, with D maybe TRBD1 (6 bases). CDR3 nucleotide sequence: TGCGCCAGCAGCCTTCTGGGACACGAGGATGGCTACACCTTC. Translated, it gives CASSLLGHEDGYTF. Variable domain in full (rest from reference TRBV5-1 and TRBJ1-2): KAGVTQTPRYLIKTRGQQVTLSCSPISGHRSVSWYQQTPGQGLQFLFEYFSETQRNKGNFPGRFSGRQFSNSRSEMNVSTLELGDSALYLCASSLLGHEDGYTFGSGTRLTVV.